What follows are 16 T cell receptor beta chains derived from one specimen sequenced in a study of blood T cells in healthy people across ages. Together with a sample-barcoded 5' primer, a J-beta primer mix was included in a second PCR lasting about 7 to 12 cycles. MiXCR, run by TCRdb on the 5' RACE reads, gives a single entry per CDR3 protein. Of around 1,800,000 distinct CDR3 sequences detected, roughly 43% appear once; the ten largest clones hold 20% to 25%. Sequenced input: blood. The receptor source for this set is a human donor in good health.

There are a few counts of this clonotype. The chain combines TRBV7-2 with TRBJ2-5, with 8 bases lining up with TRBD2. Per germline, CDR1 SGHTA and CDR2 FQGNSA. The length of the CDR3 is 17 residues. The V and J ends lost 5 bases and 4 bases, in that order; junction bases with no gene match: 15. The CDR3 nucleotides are TGTGCCAGCAGCCTTGGGGCGGGGGGCGGTGGTTCAGAGACCCAGTACTTC. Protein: CASSLGAGGGGSETQYF. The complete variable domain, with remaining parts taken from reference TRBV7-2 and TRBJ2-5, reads GAGVSQSPSNKVTEKGKDVELRCDPISGHTALYWYRQSLGQGLEFLIYFQGNSAPDKSGLPSDRFSAERTGGSVSTLTIQRTQQEDSAVYLCASSLGAGGGGSETQYFGPGTRLLVL.

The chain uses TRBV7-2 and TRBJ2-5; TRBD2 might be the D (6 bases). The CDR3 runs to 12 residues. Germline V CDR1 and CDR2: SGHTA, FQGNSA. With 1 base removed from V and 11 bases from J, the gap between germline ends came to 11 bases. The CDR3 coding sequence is TGTGCCAGCAGCTTAGAGGCGGCGGGGCAGTACTTC. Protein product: CASSLEAAGQYF. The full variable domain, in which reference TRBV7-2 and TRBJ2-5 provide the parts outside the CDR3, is GAGVSQSPSNKVTEKGKDVELRCDPISGHTALYWYRQSLGQGLEFLIYFQGNSAPDKSGLPSDRFSAERTGGSVSTLTIQRTQQEDSAVYLCASSLEAAGQYFGPGTRLLVL.

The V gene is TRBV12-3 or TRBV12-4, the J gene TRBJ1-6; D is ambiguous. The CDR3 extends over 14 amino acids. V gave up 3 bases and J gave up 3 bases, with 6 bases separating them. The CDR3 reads CASSLRVYNSPLHF. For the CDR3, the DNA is TGTGCCAGCAGTTTGAGGGTCTATAATTCACCCCTCCACTTT.

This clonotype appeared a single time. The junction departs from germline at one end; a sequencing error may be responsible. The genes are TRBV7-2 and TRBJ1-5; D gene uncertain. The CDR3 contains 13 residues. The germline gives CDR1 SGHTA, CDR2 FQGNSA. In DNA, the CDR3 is TGTGCCAGCAGCTTAGGGGTTAATCAGCCCCGGCATTTT. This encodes CASSLGVNQPRHF.

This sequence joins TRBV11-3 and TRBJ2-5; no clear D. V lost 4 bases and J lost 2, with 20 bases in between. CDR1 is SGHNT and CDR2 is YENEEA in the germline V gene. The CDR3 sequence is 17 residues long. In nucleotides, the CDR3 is TGTGCCAGCAGCTCCCGTGTCGGGCGAAGAACTCAAGAGACCCAGTACTTC. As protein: CASSSRVGRRTQETQYF.

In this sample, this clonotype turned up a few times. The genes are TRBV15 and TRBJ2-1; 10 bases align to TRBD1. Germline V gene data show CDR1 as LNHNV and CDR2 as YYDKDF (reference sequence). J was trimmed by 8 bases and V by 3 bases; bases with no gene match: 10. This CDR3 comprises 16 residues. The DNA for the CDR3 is TGTGCCACCAGCAGGGACATAACCGGGACAGGGGATGAGCAGTTCTTC. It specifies CATSRDITGTGDEQFF.

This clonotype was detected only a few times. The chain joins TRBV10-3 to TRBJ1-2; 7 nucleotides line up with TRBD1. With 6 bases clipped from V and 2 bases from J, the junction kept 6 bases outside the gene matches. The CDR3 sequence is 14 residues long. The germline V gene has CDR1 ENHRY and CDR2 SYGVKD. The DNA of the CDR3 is TGTGCCATCAGCGCCCAGGGACAGAACTATGGCTACACCTTC. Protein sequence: CAISAQGQNYGYTF.

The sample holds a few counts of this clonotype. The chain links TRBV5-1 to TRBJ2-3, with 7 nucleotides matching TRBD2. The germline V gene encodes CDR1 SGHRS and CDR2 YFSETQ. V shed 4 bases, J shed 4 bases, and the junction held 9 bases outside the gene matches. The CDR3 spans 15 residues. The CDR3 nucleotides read TGCGCCAGCAGCCCTCAACGGGGGGTGTCAGATACGCAGTATTTT. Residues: CASSPQRGVSDTQYF.

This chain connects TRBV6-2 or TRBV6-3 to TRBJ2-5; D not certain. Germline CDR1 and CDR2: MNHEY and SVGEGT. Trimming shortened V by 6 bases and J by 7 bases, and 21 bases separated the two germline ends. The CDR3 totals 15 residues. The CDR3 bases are TGTGCCAGCAGCCTCCGGGCGGCCGAGGTGGGGACCCAGTACTTC. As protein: CASSLRAAEVGTQYF.

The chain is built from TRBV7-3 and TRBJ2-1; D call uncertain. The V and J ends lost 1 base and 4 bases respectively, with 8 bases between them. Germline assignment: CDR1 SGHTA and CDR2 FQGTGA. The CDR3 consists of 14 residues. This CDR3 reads CASSLNPLYNEQFF. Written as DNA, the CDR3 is TGTGCCAGCAGCTTAAACCCACTATACAATGAGCAGTTCTTC.

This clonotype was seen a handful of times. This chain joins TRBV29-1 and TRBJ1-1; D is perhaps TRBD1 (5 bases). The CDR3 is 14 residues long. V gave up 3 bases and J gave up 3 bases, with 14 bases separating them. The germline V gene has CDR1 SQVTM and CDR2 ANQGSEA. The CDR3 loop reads CSVENPGTDTEAFF. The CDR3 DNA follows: TGCAGCGTTGAGAATCCAGGGACGGACACTGAAGCTTTCTTT.

CDR3 coding DNA: TGTGCCAGCGGCTCGAGGTCACGGCAGGGGGTCTACAATGAGCAGTTCTTC. This encodes CASGSRSRQGVYNEQFF. The chain recombines TRBV7-9 with TRBJ2-1; 7 bases match TRBD1. The J segment lost 3 bases and the V segment lost 8 bases, leaving 16 bases of the junction unmatched. Germline V gene lookup returns CDR1 SEHNR and CDR2 FQNEAQ (reference sequence). The CDR3 length is 17 residues.

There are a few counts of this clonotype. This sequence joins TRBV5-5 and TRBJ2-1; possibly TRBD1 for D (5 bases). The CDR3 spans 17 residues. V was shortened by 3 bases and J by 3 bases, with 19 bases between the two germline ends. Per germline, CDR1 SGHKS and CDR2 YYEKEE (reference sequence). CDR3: CASSSFGHPSLYNEQFF. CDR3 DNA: TGTGCCAGCAGCTCCTTTGGACACCCAAGCCTCTACAATGAGCAGTTCTTC.

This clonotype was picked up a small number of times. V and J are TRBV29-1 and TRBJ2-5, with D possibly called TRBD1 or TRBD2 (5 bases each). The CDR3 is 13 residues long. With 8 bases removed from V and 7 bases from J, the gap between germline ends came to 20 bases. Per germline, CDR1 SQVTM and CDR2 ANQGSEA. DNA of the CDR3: TGCAGCCTTCGTGGGGCAGGCGAGGGGACCCAGTACTTC. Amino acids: CSLRGAGEGTQYF.

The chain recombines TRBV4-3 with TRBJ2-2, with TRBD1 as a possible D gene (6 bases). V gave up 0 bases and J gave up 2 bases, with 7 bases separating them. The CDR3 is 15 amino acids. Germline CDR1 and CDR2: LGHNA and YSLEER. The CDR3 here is CASSQEDRNTGELFF. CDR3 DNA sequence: TGCGCCAGCAGCCAAGAGGACAGAAACACCGGGGAGCTGTTTTTT.

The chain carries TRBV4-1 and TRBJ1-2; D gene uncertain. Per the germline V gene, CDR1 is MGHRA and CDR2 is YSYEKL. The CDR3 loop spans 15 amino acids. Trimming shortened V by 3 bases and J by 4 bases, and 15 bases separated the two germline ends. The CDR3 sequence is CASSHRSLSTYGYTF. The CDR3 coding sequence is TGCGCCAGCAGCCATCGAAGCCTCTCTACCTATGGCTACACCTTC.